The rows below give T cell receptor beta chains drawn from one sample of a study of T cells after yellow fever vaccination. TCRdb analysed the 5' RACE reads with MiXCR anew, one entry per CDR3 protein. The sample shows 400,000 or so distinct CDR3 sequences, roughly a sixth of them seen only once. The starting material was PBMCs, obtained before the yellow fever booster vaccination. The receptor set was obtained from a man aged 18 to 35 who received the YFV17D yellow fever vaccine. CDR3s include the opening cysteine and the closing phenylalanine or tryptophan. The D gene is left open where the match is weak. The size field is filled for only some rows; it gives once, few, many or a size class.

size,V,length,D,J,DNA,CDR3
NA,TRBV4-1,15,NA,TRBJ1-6,TGCGCCAGCAGCCAAGATAGTAGAAATAATTCACCCCTCCACTTT,CASSQDSRNNSPLHF
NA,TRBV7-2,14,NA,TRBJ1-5,TGTGCCAGCAGCTTAGGAGTTGGGGCTCAGCCCCAGCATTTT,CASSLGVGAQPQHF
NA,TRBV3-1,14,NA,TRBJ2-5,TGTGCCAGCAGCCAAGTATTCGGGGAAGAGACCCAGTACTTC,CASSQVFGEETQYF
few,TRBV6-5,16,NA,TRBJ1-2,TGTGCCAGCAGTATGGCCCGGAGGACGTTATCGATCGGCTACACCTTC,CASSMARRTLSIGYTF
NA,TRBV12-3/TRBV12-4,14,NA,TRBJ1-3,TGTGCCGGCAGTTTCCCAATCTCTGGAAACACCATATATTTT,CAGSFPISGNTIYF
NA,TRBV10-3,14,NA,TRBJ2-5,TGTGCCATCAGCGCTAGACAGGACCAAGAGACCCAGTACTTC,CAISARQDQETQYF
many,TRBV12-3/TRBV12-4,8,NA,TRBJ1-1,TGTGCCAGCGGGCTCGCTTTCTTT,CASGLAFF
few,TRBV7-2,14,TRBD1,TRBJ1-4,TGTGCCAGCAGCTTATTTCAGGGGGGTGTGCCCCTGTTTTTT,CASSLFQGGVPLFF
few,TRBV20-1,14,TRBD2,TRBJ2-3,TGCAGTGCTATAAGCGGGGGCTTTTTAGATACGCAGTATTTT,CSAISGGFLDTQYF
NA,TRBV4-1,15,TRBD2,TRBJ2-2,TGCGCCAGCCAAGCGGGGACCAGAGTGACCGGGGAGCTGTTTTTT,CASQAGTRVTGELFF
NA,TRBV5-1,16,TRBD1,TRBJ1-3,TGCGCCAGCAGCTTAACAGGGGCCAACTCTGGAAACACCATATATTTT,CASSLTGANSGNTIYF
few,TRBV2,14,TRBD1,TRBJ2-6,TGTGCCAGCAGGGTGGACCAGGGGGTCAACGTCCTGACTTTC,CASRVDQGVNVLTF
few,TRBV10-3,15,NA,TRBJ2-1,TGTGCCATCAGTGAGTCGGGCAGAGGGATCGGTGAGCAGTTCTTC,CAISESGRGIGEQFF
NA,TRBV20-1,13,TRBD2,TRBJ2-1,TGCAGTGCTAGTAGCGGGGCTAACAATGAGCAGTTCTTC,CSASSGANNEQFF
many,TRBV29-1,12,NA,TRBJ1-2,TGCAGCGTTGAAGAACAGCCCCTGCGCTACACCTTC,CSVEEQPLRYTF
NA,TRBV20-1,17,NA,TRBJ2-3,TGCAGTGCTAGAGATCGGGGTGGTGCTAGCGGCACAGATACGCAGTATTTT,CSARDRGGASGTDTQYF
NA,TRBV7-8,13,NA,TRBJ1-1,TGTGCCAGCAGCAAACAAAGGAACACTGAAGCTTTCTTT,CASSKQRNTEAFF
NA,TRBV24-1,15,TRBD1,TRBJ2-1,TGTGCCACCAGTGCTCAGGGGGCTGTCTACAATGAGCAGTTCTTC,CATSAQGAVYNEQFF
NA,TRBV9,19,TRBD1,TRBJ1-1,TGTGCCAGCAGCGTAGCCGCACTAGGACGGACAGGGGGTGACGCTGAAGCTTTCTTT,CASSVAALGRTGGDAEAFF
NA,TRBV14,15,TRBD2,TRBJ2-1,TGTGCCAGCAGCATCGTAGCGGGGCTATACAATGAGCAGTTCTTC,CASSIVAGLYNEQFF
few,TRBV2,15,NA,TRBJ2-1,TGTGCCAGCAGTGAAGAGGCGGGCTGGGCAGGGGAGCAGTTCTTC,CASSEEAGWAGEQFF
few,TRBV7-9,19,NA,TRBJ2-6,TGTGCCAGCAGCTTCGGGTGGGTTAGTCCCTCGGTTGGGGCCAACGTCCTGACTTTC,CASSFGWVSPSVGANVLTF
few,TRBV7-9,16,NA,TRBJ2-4,TGTGCCAGCAGCTCCGGGACCCCCGTAGCCAAAAACATTCAGTACTTC,CASSSGTPVAKNIQYF
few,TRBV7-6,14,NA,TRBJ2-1,TGTGCCAGCAGCTTGGGAGTGGGGGACAATGAGCAGTTCTTC,CASSLGVGDNEQFF
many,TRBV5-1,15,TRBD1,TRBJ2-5,TGCGCCAGCAGCATATACGGGACAGACCAAGAGACCCAGTACTTC,CASSIYGTDQETQYF
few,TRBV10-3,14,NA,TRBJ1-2,TGTGCCATCAGTCAGACTGGGGGGAGAAGAGGCTACACCTTC,CAISQTGGRRGYTF
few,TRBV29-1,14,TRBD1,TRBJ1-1,TGCAGCGTCACCGGGACAGGGAAGAACACTGAAGCTTTCTTT,CSVTGTGKNTEAFF
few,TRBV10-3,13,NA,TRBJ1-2,TGTGCCATCAGTGCGGGGGTTGGCTATGGCTACACCTTC,CAISAGVGYGYTF
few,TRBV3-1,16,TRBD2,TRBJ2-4,TGTGCCAGCAGGCCCGGGAGGGGTTCAGTGAAGGGCATTCAGTACTTC,CASRPGRGSVKGIQYF
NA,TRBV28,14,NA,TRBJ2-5,TGTGCCAGCAGTTTACTAGCCCCTCGGGAGACCCAGTACTTC,CASSLLAPRETQYF
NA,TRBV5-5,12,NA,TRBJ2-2,TGTGCCAGCACCCGGGACACCGGGGAGCTGTTTTTT,CASTRDTGELFF
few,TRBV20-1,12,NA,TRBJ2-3,TGCAGTGCTAGAGGCCGGGCTGATACGCAGTATTTT,CSARGRADTQYF
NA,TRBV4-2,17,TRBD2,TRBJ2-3,TGTGCCAGCAGCCCCGTGGGAGCGGGGGGACTCACAGATACGCAGTATTTT,CASSPVGAGGLTDTQYF
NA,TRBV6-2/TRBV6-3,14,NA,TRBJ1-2,TGTGCCAGCAGGCGAGTCCAGTATGGGTATGGCTACACCTTC,CASRRVQYGYGYTF
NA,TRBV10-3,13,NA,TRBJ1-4,TGTGCCATCAGTGATTACGGGGAGGGAAAACTGTTTTTT,CAISDYGEGKLFF
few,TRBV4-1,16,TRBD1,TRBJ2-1,TGCGCCAGCAGCCAAGATAGGGACAGTCCCTACAATGAGCAGTTCTTC,CASSQDRDSPYNEQFF
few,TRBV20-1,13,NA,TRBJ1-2,TGCAGTGCTAGCGGGGGAGACTTATATGGCTACACCTTC,CSASGGDLYGYTF